These T cell receptor beta chains were read from a single sample in a study of cytomegalovirus exposure and HLA in healthy donors. TCRdb's table, derived via immunoSEQ multiplex PCR, lists solely in-frame clones and lacks some. Of 150,000 to 200,000 clones in the sample, roughly four fifths were seen once. The source material was PBMCs. Receptor source: a man aged 40-55 years in good health and CMV-seropositive. CDR3s include the opening cysteine and the closing phenylalanine or tryptophan. The D gene is left open where the match is weak.

V gene	J gene	D gene	CDR3 protein
TRBV19	TRBJ2-2	TRBD2	CASNPGLTYTGELFF
TRBV11-2	TRBJ2-1	.	CASSSDRVGGNEQFF
TRBV6-4	TRBJ2-7	.	CASSEFTGSSYEQYF
TRBV27	TRBJ2-7	TRBD2	CASSRRAGPLAGVAYEQYF
TRBV23-1	TRBJ1-5	TRBD1	CASSEGQGPQYSNQPQHF
TRBV4-2	TRBJ2-6	TRBD1	CASSQDSGVRGSFPSGANVLTF
TRBV28	TRBJ2-7	.	CASSLRGIGERYEQYF
TRBV12-2	TRBJ1-2	.	CASRLGGQKYGYTF
TRBV10-3	TRBJ1-2	TRBD1	CAISEPGTVYGYTF
TRBV7-9	TRBJ2-1	TRBD1	CASSLSPGQGNNEQFF
TRBV29-1	TRBJ2-5	.	CSVPTAQETQYF